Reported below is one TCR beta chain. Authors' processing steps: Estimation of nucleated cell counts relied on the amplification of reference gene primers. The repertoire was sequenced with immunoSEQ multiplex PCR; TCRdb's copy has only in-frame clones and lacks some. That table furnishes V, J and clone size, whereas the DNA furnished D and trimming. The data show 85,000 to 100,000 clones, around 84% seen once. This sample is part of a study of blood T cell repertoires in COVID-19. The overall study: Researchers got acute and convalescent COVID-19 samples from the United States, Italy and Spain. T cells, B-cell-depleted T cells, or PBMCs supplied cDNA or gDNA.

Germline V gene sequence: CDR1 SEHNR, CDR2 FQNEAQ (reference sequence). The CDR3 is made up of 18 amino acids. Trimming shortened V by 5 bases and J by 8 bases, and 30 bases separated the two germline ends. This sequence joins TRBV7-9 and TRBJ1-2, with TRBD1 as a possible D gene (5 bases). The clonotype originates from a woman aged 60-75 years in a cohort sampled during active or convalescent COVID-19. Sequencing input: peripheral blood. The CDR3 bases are TGTGCCAGCAGCCGCACAACAGCCCCCCAGGGTGATGTGCGCGGCTACACCTTC. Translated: CASSRTTAPQGDVRGYTF. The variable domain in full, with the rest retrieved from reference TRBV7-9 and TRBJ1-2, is DTGVSQNPRHKITKRGQNVTFRCDPISEHNRLYWYRQTLGQGPEFLTYFQNEAQLEKSRLLSDRFSAERPKGSFSTLEIQRTEQGDSAMYLCASSRTTAPQGDVRGYTFGSGTRLTVV.